The 10 T cell receptor beta chains given below trace back to one sample, sequenced in a study of blood T cell repertoires in COVID-19. Clones were read by immunoSEQ multiplex PCR, and TCRdb kept only the in-frame ones, dropping some. The data contain tens of thousands of clones, almost 95% of them singletons. The sample comprised peripheral blood. These receptors all come from a man aged 45-65 years with active COVID-19.

This chain joins TRBV25-1 and TRBJ2-5; weak D call: TRBD1 (5 bases). Trimming cost V 7 bases and J 5 bases, with 14 bases left between them. The CDR3 length is 13 residues. In germline, CDR1 is MGHDK, CDR2 SYGVNS. CDR3 sequence: CASKGVGPETQYF. The CDR3 DNA reads TGTGCCAGCAAAGGGGTCGGTCCGGAGACCCAGTACTTC.

This chain uses TRBV23-1 with TRBJ1-5, with TRBD1 matching over 8 bases. TRBV23-1 is sorted into the ORF group, with uncertain function. The CDR3 covers 16 residues. V shed 3 bases, J shed 2 bases, and the junction held 6 bases outside the gene matches. The CDR3 reads CASSHLDRAGNQPQHF. CDR3 bases: TGCGCCAGCAGTCACTTGGACAGGGCTGGCAATCAGCCCCAGCATTTT.

This clone was detected only a few times. The rearrangement links TRBV14 to TRBJ2-1; 9 bases match TRBD2. From germline, CDR1 is SGHDN and CDR2 FVKESK. This CDR3 is built from 19 residues. J gave up 5 bases and V 8 bases, and 22 bases lay outside the gene matches. CDR3 DNA: TGTGCCAGCTCCCGGACCTGGAGGACGAAGCGGGAGGTGCACAATGAGCAGTTCTTC. It specifies CASSRTWRTKREVHNEQFF.

CDR3 DNA sequence: TGCGCCAGCAGCCAGGGGACTAGAAGGCGGGGTGAGCAGTTCTTC. Translated, it gives CASSQGTRRRGEQFF. The chain has TRBV4-1 and TRBJ2-1; 8 nucleotides match TRBD2. This CDR3 comprises 15 residues. The germline V gene encodes CDR1 MGHRA and CDR2 YSYEKL. J lost 9 bases, V lost 3 bases, and 10 bases had no gene match.

The chain employs TRBV20-1 and TRBJ1-1; TRBD1 is a possible D gene (5 bases). V was cut by 4 bases and J by 1 base, with 7 bases left in between. Germline V CDR1 and CDR2: DFQATT, SNEGSKA (reference sequence). This CDR3 contains 12 residues. The CDR3 loop is CSANDRNTEAFF. The CDR3, as DNA: TGCAGTGCTAATGACAGGAACACTGAAGCTTTCTTT.

This chain connects TRBV4-1 to TRBJ2-7; D remains unclear. In germline, CDR1 is MGHRA, CDR2 YSYEKL. V dropped 4 bases and J dropped 2 bases, with 18 bases sitting between them. This CDR3 has 16 residues. CDR3 DNA sequence: TGCGCCAGCAGCCCACAAATTTCGCGGTTCCCCTACGAGCAGTACTTC. This encodes CASSPQISRFPYEQYF.

The chain combines TRBV6-6 with TRBJ1-2; D gene unclear. The germline gives CDR1 MNHNY, CDR2 SVGAGI (reference sequence). The CDR3 sequence is 10 residues long. V was shortened by 6 bases and J by 7 bases, with 6 bases between the two germline ends. CDR3 sequence (DNA): TGTGCCAGCAGAGGGAGTGGCTACACCTTC. This sequence encodes CASRGSGYTF.

This chain links TRBV10-3 with TRBJ2-2; no definite D call. The ends were cut back, 5 bases at V and 0 bases at J, with 10 bases in the middle. CDR1 is ENHRY and CDR2 is SYGVKD in the germline V gene. The CDR3 has 15 residues. The CDR3 region is CAISNGYANTGELFF. The CDR3 DNA follows: TGTGCCATCAGTAACGGGTACGCGAACACCGGGGAGCTGTTTTTT.

This rearrangement joins TRBV5-1 to TRBJ1-1, with D possibly TRBD1 on 5 matching bases. Germline V gene sequence: CDR1 SGHRS, CDR2 YFSETQ. The CDR3 is 14 residues long. Trimming stripped 1 base from V and 1 base from J, with 8 bases between. The CDR3 here is CASSLYGQNTEAFF. CDR3 nucleotides: TGCGCCAGCAGCTTGTACGGACAGAACACTGAAGCTTTCTTT.

This rearrangement joins TRBV28 to TRBJ1-5, with a possible D match to TRBD1 (6 bases). The CDR3 has 14 residues. Per the germline V gene, CDR1 is MDHEN and CDR2 is SYDVKM. V was clipped by 10 bases and J by 3 bases, with 16 bases between them. This CDR3 reads CATRRGGNNQPQHF. In DNA form, the CDR3 reads TGTGCCACCCGGAGGGGGGGGAACAATCAGCCCCAGCATTTT.